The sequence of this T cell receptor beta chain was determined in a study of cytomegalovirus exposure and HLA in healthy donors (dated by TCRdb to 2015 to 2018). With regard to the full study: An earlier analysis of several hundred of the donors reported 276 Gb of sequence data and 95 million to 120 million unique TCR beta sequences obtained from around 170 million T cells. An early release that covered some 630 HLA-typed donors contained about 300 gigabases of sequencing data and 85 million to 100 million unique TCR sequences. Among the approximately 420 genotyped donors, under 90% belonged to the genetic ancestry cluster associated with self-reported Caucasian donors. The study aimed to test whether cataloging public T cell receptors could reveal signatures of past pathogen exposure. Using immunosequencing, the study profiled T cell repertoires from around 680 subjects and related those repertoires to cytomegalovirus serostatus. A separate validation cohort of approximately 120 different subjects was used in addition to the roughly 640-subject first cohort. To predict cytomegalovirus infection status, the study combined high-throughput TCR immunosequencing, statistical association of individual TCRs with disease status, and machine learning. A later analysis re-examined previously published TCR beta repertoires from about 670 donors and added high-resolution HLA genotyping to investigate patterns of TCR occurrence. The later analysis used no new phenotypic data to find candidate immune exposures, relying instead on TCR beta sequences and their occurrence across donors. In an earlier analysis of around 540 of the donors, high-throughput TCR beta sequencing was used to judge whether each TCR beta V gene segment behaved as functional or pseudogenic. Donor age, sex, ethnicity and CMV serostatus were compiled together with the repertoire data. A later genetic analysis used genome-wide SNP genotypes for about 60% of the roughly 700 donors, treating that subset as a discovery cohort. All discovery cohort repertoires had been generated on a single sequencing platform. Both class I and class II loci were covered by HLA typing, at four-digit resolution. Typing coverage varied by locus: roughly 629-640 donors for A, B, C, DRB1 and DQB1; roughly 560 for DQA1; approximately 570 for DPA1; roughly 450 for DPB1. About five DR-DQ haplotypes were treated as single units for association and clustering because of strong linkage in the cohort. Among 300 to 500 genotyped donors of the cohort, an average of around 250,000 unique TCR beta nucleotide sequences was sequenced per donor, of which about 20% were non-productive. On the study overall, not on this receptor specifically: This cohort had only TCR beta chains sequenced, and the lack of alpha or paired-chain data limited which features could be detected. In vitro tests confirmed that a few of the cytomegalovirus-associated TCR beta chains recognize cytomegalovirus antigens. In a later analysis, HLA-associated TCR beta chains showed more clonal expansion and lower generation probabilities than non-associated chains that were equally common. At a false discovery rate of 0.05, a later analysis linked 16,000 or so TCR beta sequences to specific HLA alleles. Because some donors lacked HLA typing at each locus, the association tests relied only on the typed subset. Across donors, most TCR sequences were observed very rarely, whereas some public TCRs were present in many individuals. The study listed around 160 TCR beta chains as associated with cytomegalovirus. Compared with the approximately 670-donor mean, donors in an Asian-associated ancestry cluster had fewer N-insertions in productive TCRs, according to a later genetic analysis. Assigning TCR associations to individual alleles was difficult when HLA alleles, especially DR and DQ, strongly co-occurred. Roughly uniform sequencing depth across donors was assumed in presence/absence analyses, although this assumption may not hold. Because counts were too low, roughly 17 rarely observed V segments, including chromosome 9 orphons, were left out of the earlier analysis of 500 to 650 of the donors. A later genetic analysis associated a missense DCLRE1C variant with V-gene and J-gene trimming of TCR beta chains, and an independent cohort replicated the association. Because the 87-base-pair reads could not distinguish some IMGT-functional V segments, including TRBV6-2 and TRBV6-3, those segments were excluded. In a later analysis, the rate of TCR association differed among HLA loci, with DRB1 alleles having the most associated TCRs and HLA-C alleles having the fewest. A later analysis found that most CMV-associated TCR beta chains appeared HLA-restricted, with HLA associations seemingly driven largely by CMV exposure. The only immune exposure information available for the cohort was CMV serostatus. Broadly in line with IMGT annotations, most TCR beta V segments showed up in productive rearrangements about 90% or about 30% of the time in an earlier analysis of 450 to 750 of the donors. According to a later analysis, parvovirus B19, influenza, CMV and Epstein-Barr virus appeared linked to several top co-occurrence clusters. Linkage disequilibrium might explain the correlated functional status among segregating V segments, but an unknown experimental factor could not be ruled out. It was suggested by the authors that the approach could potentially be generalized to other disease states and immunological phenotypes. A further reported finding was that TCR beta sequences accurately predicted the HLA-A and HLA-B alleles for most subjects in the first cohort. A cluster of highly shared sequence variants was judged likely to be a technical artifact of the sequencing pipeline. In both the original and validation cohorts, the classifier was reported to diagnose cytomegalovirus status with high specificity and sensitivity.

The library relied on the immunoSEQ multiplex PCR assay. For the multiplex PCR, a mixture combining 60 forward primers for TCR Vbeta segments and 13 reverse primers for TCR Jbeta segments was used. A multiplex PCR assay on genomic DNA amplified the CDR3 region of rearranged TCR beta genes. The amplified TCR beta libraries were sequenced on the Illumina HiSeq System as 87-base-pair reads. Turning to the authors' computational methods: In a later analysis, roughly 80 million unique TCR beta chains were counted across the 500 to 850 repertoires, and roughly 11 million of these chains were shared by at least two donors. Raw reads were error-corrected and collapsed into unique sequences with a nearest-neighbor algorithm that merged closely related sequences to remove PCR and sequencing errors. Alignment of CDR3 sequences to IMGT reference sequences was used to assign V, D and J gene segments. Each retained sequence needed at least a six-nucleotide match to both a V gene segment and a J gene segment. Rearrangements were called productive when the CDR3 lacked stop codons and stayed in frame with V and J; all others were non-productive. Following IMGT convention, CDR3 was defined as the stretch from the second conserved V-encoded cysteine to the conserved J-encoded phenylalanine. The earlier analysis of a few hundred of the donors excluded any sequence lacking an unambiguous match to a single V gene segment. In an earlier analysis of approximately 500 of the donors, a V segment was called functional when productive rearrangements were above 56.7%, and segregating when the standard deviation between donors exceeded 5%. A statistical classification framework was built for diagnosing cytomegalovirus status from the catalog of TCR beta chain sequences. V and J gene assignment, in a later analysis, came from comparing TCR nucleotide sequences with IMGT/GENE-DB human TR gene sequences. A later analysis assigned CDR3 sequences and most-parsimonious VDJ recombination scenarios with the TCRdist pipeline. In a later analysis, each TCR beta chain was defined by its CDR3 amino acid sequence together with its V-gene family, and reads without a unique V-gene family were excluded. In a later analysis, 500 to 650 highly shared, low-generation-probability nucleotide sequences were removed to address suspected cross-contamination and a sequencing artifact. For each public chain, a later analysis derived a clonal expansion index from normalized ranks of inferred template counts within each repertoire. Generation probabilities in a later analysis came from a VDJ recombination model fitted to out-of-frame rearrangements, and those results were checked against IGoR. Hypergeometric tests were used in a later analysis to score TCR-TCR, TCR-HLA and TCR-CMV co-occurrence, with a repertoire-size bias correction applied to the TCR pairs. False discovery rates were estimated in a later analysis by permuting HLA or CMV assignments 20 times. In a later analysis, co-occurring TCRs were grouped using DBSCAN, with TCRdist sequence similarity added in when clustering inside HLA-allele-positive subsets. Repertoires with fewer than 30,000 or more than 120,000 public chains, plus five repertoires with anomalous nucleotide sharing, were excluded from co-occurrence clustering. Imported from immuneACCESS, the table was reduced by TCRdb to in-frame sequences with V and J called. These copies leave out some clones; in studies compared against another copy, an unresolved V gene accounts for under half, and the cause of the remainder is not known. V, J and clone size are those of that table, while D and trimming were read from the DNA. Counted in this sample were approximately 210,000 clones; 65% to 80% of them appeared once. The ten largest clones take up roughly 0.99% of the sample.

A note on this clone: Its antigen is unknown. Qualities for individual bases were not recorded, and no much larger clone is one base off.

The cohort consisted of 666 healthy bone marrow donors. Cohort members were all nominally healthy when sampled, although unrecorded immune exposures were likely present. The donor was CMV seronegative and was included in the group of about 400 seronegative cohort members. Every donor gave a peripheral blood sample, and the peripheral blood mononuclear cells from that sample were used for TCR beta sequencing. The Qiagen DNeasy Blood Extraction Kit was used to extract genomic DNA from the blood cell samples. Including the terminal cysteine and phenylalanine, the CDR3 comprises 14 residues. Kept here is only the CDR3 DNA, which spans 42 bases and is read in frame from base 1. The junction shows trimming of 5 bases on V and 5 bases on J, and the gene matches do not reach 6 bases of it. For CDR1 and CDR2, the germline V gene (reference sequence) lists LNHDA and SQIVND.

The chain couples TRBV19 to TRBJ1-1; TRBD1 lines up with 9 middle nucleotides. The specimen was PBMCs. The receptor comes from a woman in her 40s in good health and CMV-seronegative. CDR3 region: CASSVGQGRTEAFF. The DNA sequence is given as TGTGCCAGTAGTGTCGGACAGGGGAGGACTGAAGCTTTCTTT.